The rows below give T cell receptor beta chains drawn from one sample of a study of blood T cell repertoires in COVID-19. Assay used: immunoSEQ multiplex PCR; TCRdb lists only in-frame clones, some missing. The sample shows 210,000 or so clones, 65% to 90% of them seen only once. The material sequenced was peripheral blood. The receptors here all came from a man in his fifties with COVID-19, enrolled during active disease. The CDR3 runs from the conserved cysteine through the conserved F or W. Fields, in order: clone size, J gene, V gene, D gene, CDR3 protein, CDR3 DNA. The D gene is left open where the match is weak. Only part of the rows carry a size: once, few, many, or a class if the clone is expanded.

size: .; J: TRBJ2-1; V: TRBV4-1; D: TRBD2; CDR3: CASSRTLAGDEQFF; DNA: TGCGCCAGCAGCAGAACGCTAGCGGGGGATGAGCAGTTCTTC
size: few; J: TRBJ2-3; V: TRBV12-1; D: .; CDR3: CASSFSRGGHTDTQYF; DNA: TGTGCCAGCAGCTTTTCGAGGGGGGGCCACACAGATACGCAGTATTTT
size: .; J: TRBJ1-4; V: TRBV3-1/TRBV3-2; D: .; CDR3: CASSQRGAANEKLFF; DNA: TGTGCCAGCAGCCAGAGAGGTGCGGCTAATGAAAAACTGTTTTTT
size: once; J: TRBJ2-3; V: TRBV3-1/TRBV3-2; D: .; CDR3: CASSQEKRVTDTQYF; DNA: TGTGCCAGCAGCCAAGAAAAGCGGGTCACAGATACGCAGTATTTT
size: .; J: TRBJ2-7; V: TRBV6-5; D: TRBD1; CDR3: CASRTPGQSYEQYF; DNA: TGTGCCAGCAGAACGCCGGGACAGTCCTACGAGCAGTACTTC
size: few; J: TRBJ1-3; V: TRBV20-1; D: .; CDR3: CSASPTGSGNTIYF; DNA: TGCAGTGCAAGTCCTACAGGGTCTGGAAACACCATATATTTT
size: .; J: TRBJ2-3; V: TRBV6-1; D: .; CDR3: CASSEGAGTDTQYF; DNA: TGTGCCAGCAGTGAAGGGGCAGGGACAGATACGCAGTATTTT
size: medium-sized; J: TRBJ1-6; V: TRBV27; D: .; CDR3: CASSLRPFGSEYSPLHF; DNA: TGTGCCAGCAGTTTGCGCCCCTTTGGGTCGGAGTACTCACCCCTCCACTTT
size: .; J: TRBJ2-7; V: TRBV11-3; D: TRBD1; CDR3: CASSISGGGYEQYF; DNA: TGTGCCAGCAGTATCTCAGGGGGCGGTTACGAGCAGTACTTC
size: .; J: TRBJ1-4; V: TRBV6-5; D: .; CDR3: CASSYSGLNEKLFF; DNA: TGTGCCAGCAGTTACTCGGGGCTTAATGAAAAACTGTTTTTT
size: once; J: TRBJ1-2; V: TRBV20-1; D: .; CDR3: CSASRGFGYTF; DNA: TGCAGTGCTAGCAGGGGCTTTGGCTACACCTTC
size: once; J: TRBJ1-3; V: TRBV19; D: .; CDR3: CASSMGGSGNTIYF; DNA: TGTGCCAGTAGTATGGGAGGCTCTGGAAACACCATATATTTT
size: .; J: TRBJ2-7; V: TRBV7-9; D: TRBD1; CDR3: CASSPGTGFYEQYF; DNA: TGTGCCAGCAGCCCCGGGACAGGGTTCTACGAGCAGTACTTC
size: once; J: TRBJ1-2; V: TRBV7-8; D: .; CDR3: CASSLASSNGYTF; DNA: TGTGCCAGCAGCTTAGCTAGCAGTAATGGCTACACCTTC
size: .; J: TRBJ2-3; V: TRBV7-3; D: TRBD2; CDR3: CASSMGLVTDTQYF; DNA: TGTGCCAGCAGCATGGGACTAGTCACAGATACGCAGTATTTT
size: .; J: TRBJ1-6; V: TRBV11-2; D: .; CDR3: CASSSGHGQSPLHF; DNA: TGTGCCAGCAGCTCGGGACACGGTCAATCACCCCTCCACTTT
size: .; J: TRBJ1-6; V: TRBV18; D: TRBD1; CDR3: CASSRQGGLDSPLHF; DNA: TGTGCCAGCTCACGTCAGGGGGGCTTGGATTCACCCCTCCACTTT
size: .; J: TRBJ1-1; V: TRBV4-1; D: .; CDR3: CASSPGMVTEAFF; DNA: TGCGCCAGCAGCCCAGGAATGGTTACTGAAGCTTTCTTT
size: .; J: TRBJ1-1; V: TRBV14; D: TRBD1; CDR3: CASSLETGGTEAFF; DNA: TGTGCCAGCAGCCTAGAAACAGGGGGCACTGAAGCTTTCTTT
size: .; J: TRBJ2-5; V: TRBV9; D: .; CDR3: CASSVASSGQETQYF; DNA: TGTGCCAGCAGCGTAGCTTCTTCCGGGCAAGAGACCCAGTACTTC
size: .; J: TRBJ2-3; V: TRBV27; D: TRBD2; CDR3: CASSLLAGGSNTDTQYF; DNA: TGTGCCAGCAGTTTACTAGCGGGGGGGTCGAACACAGATACGCAGTATTTT
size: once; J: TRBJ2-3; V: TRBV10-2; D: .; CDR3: CASSESTRQGTDTQYF; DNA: TGCGCCAGCAGTGAGTCGACTCGACAGGGCACAGATACGCAGTATTTT
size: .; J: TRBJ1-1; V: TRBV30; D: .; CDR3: CAWSLGAEAFF; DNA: TGTGCCTGGAGCCTGGGCGCTGAAGCTTTCTTT
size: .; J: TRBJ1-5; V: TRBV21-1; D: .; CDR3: CASSKAKAGQGIRCNQPQHF; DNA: TGTGCCAGCAGCAAAGCGAAAGCGGGACAGGGGATTAGGTGCAATCAGCCCCAGCATTTT